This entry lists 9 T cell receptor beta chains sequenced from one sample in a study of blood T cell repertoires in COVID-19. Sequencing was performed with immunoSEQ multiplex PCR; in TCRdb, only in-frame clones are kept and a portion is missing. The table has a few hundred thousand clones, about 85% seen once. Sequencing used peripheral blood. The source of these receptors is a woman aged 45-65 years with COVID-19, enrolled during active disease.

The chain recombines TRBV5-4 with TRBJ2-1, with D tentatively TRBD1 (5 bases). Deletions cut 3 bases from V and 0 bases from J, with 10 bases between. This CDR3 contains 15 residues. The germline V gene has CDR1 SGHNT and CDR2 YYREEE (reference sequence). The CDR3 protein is CASSSPGFSYNEQFF. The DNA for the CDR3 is TGTGCCAGCAGCTCCCCAGGGTTCTCCTACAATGAGCAGTTCTTC.

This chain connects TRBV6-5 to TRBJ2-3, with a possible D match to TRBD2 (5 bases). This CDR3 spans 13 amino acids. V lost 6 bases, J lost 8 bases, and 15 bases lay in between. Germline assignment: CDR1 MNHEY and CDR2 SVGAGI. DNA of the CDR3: TGTGCCAGCAGGGCTTACAACGGAGGTACGCAGTATTTT. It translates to CASRAYNGGTQYF.

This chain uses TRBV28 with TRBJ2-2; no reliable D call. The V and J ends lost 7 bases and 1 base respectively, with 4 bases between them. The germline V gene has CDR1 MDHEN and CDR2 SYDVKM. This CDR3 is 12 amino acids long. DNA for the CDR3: TGTGCCAGCATTCAGAACACCGGGGAGCTGTTTTTT. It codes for CASIQNTGELFF.

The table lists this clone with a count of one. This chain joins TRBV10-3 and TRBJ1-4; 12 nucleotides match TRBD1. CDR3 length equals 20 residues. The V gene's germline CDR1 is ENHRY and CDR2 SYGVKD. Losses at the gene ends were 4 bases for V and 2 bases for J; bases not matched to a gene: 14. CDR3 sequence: CAISGSGGQGATSTNEKLFF. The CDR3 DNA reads TGTGCCATCAGTGGCTCAGGGGGACAGGGGGCAACCTCCACTAATGAAAAACTGTTTTTT.

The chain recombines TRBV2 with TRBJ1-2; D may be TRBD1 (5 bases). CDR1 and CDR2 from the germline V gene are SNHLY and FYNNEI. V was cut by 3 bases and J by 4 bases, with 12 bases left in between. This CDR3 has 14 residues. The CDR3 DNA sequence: TGTGCCAGCAGTGAGGCGGGGGGATTCTATGGCTACACCTTC. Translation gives CASSEAGGFYGYTF.

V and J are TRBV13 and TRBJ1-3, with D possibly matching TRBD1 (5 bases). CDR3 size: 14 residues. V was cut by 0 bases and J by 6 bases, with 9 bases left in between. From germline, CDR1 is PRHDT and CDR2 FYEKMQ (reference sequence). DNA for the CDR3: TGTGCCAGCAGCTTAGGCAGGGCCGTAAACACCATATATTTT. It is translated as CASSLGRAVNTIYF. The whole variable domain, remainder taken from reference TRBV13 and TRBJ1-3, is AAGVIQSPRHLIKEKRETATLKCYPIPRHDTVYWYQQGPGQDPQFLISFYEKMQSDKGSIPDRFSAQQFSDYHSELNMSSLELGDSALYFCASSLGRAVNTIYFGEGSWLTVV.

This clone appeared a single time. The CDR3 loop is CASSPISGWGETQYF. DNA for the CDR3: TGTGCCAGCTCACCAATCTCAGGGTGGGGAGAGACCCAGTACTTC. The gene calls are TRBV18 and TRBJ2-5; weak D call: TRBD1 (5 bases). The CDR3 is 15 residues long. Trimming cost V 2 bases and J 4 bases, with 14 bases left between them. Germline loops: CDR1 KGHSH, CDR2 LQKENI. The full variable domain, completed using reference TRBV18 and TRBJ2-5, is NAGVMQNPRHLVRRRGQEARLRCSPMKGHSHVYWYRQLPEEGLKFMVYLQKENIIDESGMPKERFSAEFPKEGPSILRIQQVVRGDSAAYFCASSPISGWGETQYFGPGTRLLVL.

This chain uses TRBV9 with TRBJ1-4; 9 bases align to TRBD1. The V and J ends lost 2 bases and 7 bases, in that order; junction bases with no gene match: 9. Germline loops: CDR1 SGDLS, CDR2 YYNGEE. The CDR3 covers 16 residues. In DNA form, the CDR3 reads TGTGCCAGCAGCGTCCACACAGGGGGCGTCGGTGAAAAACTGTTTTTT. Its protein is CASSVHTGGVGEKLFF.

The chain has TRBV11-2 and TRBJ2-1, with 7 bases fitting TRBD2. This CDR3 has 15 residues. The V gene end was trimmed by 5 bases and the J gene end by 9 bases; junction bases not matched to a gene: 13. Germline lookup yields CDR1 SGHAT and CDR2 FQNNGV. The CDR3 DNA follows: TGTGCCAGCAGCCGCCCGGGGCGGGGGACGGGTGAGCAGTTCTTC. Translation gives CASSRPGRGTGEQFF.